This TCR beta chain was recorded in a study of T cell responses to AZD1222 COVID-19 vaccine. Study details: Some second doses came at about 4 weeks and others at about 12 weeks; these were pooled.

About this clone itself: As yet, its antigen is unknown.

Notes on the study in general: Every sample of the repertoires postdated the peak T cell response.

Measured with immunoSEQ multiplex PCR; TCRdb has only the in-frame clones, and not every one. Here the sample spans roughly 110,000 clones, under 90% being singletons. Germline V gene lookup returns CDR1 MNHEY and CDR2 SVGAGI. This CDR3 has 14 amino acids. V lost 5 bases, J lost 7 bases, and 3 bases stayed unmatched. The sequence derives from an adult in good health. The sequencing here drew on peripheral blood, taken on day 0 of AZD1222 vaccination. The chain carries TRBV6-5 and TRBJ2-1; TRBD2 agrees at 12 bases. DNA of the CDR3: TGTGCCAGCAGTCCAACTAGCGGGAGGAATGAGCAGTTCTTC. Translated, it gives CASSPTSGRNEQFF.